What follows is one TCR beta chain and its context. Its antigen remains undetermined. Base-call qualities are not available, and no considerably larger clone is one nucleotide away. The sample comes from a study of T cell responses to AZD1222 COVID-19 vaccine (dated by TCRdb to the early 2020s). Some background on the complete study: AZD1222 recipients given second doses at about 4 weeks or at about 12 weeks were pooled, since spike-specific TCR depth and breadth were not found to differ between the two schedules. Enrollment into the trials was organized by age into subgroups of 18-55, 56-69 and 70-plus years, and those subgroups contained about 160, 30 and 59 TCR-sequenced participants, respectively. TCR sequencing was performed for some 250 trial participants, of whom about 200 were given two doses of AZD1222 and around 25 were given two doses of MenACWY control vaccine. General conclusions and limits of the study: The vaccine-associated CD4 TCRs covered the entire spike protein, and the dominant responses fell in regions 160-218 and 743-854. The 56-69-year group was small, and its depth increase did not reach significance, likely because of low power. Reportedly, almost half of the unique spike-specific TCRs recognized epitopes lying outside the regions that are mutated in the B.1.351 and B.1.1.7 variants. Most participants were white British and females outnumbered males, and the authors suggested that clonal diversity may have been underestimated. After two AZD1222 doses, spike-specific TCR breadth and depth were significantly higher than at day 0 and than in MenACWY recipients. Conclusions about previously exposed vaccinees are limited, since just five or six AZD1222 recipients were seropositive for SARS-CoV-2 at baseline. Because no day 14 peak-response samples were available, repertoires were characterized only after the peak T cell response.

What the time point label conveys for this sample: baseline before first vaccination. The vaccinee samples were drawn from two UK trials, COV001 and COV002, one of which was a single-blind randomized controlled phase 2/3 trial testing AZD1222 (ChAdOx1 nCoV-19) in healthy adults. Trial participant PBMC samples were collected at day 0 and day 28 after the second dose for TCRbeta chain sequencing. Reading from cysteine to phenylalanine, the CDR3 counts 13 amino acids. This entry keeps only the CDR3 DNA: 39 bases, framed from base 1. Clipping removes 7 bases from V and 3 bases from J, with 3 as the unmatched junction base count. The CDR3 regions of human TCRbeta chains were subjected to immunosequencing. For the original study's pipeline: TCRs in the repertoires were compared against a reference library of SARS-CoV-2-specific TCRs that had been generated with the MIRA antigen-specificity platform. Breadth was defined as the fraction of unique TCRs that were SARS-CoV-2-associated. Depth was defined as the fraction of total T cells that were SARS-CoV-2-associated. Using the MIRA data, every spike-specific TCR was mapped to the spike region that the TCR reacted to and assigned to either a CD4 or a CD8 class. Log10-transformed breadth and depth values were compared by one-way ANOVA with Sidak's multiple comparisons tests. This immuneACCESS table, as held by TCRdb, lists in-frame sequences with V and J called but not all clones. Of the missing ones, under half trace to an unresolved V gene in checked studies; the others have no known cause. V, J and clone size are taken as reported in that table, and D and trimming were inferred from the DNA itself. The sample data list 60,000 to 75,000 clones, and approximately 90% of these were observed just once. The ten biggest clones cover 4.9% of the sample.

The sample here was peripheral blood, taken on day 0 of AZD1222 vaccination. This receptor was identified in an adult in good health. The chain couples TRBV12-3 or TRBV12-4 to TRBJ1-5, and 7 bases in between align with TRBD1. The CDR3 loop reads CASTGQTNQPQHF. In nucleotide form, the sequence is TGTGCCAGCACGGGACAGACCAATCAGCCCCAGCATTTT.